This passage covers 3 T cell receptor beta chains from one sample sequenced in a study of shared clonotypes between healthy human individuals. TCRdb's copy holds only in-frame clones and misses some; the assay was immunoSEQ multiplex PCR. The sample carries millions of clones, roughly 92% recorded once. The sample consisted of naive CD4+ T cells sorted from blood. Specified subset: CD45RA+ positively selected. These receptors originate from a man aged 18 to 29 in good health.

The chain has TRBV11-2 and TRBJ1-6; 9 nucleotides match TRBD1. The CDR3 is made up of 13 amino acids. V shed 10 bases and J 9 bases; nucleotides not matched to a gene: 7. Germline CDR1 reads SGHAT; CDR2 reads FQNNGV. The DNA for the CDR3 is TGTGCCACCGGGACAGGGTTTGGTTCACCCCTCCACTTT. As protein: CATGTGFGSPLHF.

This clone was counted a few times. The V and J genes are TRBV28 and TRBJ1-4; 7 nucleotides agree with TRBD1. Trimming took 9 bases from V and 8 from J; bases not matched to a gene: 6. There are 12 residues in the CDR3. From germline, CDR1 is MDHEN and CDR2 SYDVKM. The CDR3 loop is CASRPGQEKLFF. Written as DNA, the CDR3 is TGTGCCAGTCGTCCGGGACAGGAAAAACTGTTTTTT.

This clone was observed a few times. The chain recombines TRBV10-3 with TRBJ1-2; D is ambiguous. The germline gives CDR1 ENHRY, CDR2 SYGVKD. The CDR3 runs 12 residues. V lost 2 bases and J lost 7, with 8 bases in between. The CDR3 is CAISENAVGYTF. Here the CDR3 DNA reads TGTGCCATCAGTGAGAATGCCGTTGGCTACACCTTC.